The next 20 T cell receptor beta chains were all read from a single sample in a study of OX40 agonist ivuxolimab in advanced cancers. Here immunoSEQ multiplex PCR was the method, and the copy in TCRdb shows in-frame clones only, minus some. The profile shows some 12,000 clones, 69% of them singletons. Sequenced here: CD4+ or CD8+ T cells sorted from blood, sampled in a trial of the OX40 agonist ivuxolimab. All receptors derive from an adult with an advanced solid tumor such as melanoma, head and neck, liver or kidney cancer.

J is TRBJ2-1 and V is TRBV28; D ambiguous. The CDR3 spans 14 residues. V lost 7 bases and J lost 0, with 10 bases in between. Germline V gene lookup returns CDR1 MDHEN and CDR2 SYDVKM. The CDR3 region has the DNA TGTGCCAGCATCGCCTGGGGCTCCTACAATGAGCAGTTCTTC. Translation: CASIAWGSYNEQFF.

The chain uses TRBV7-9 and TRBJ1-2; the match to TRBD1 covers 8 bases. V lost 3 bases to trimming and J lost 6 bases; unmatched junction nucleotides: 15. This CDR3 region has 17 residues. Germline V gives CDR1 SEHNR, CDR2 FQNEAQ (reference sequence). CDR3 nucleotide sequence: TGTGCCAGCAGCTTTAAGACAGGGGAACCTCCTATTCATGGCTACACCTTC. This codes for CASSFKTGEPPIHGYTF.

The chain carries TRBV28 and TRBJ2-2; TRBD1 agrees at 8 bases. V was pared by 4 bases and J by 6 bases, with 7 bases of the junction left unmatched. From germline, CDR1 is MDHEN and CDR2 SYDVKM. The CDR3 sequence is 15 residues long. CDR3 sequence: CASSSFRGPAGELFF. For the CDR3, the DNA is TGTGCCAGCAGTTCCTTCAGGGGGCCGGCCGGGGAGCTGTTTTTT.

This clone was found a few times. The chain recombines TRBV6-4 with TRBJ2-7; 7 positions agree with TRBD1. The CDR3 consists of 14 residues. V was pared by 6 bases and J by 3 bases, with 8 bases of the junction left unmatched. Germline V lookup: CDR1 MRHNA, CDR2 SNTAGT. CDR3 DNA sequence: TGTGCCAGCAGCCTCGACAGGGTGGGCTACGAGCAGTACTTC. It translates to CASSLDRVGYEQYF.

This chain links TRBV19 with TRBJ2-2, with 9 bases that match TRBD1. The V gene end was trimmed by 5 bases and the J gene end by 4 bases; junction bases not matched to a gene: 5. This CDR3 has 15 residues. Germline loops: CDR1 LNHDA, CDR2 SQIVND (reference sequence). In DNA, the CDR3 is TGTGCCAGTAGTCCCACAGGGGGCTCCACCGGGGAGCTGTTTTTT. It translates to CASSPTGGSTGELFF.

The table lists this clone with a count of one. V is TRBV11-3 and J is TRBJ2-1; 8 nucleotides line up with TRBD1. Per the germline V gene, CDR1 is SGHNT and CDR2 is YENEEA. This CDR3 region has 15 residues. The junction had 3 bases not matched to a gene; V was cut back by 3 bases and J by 2 bases. The CDR3 sequence: CASSFGQGAYNEQFF. The CDR3 region has the DNA TGTGCCAGCAGCTTCGGACAGGGCGCCTACAATGAGCAGTTCTTC.

The genes are TRBV4-1 and TRBJ1-1; possible D gene TRBD1, 6 bases. CDR1 and CDR2 (germline): MGHRA, YSYEKL. Trimming left V 5 bases short and J 0 bases short, with 10 bases between. This CDR3 has 14 residues. The CDR3 coding sequence is TGCGCCAGCAGCGACAGGAGCATGAACACTGAAGCTTTCTTT. Protein: CASSDRSMNTEAFF.

The genes are TRBV4-3 and TRBJ1-5; the D is unclear. The germline V and J ends were trimmed by 1 base and 0 bases, with 7 bases remaining between them. The CDR3 consists of 15 residues. Germline values: CDR1 LGHNA, CDR2 YSLEER. The CDR3 protein is CASSQGAGSNQPQHF. In DNA, the CDR3 is TGCGCCAGCAGCCAAGGTGCGGGTAGCAATCAGCCCCAGCATTTT.

This clone was seen just once. This chain links TRBV6-5 with TRBJ1-2, with D possibly being TRBD1 (5 bases). CDR1 and CDR2 from the germline V gene are MNHEY and SVGAGI. V lost 3 bases and J 1 base, leaving 12 bases between the germline ends. The CDR3 has 15 residues. For the CDR3, the DNA is TGTGCCAGCAGTTATTTCGGGGGAATTAACTATGGCTACACCTTC. It translates to CASSYFGGINYGYTF.

This chain links TRBV27 with TRBJ2-3; unclear D gene. The CDR3 has 13 amino acids. The germline V gene has CDR1 MNHEY and CDR2 SMNVEV (reference sequence). Trimming cost V 2 bases and J 5 bases, with 8 bases left between them. The CDR3, as DNA: TGTGCCAGCAGTTTAGAGGTCAGAGATACGCAGTATTTT. Translating it yields CASSLEVRDTQYF.

The J gene is TRBJ2-7, the V gene TRBV6-5, with D maybe TRBD2 (5 bases). The CDR3 covers 15 residues. V was trimmed by 0 bases and J by 2 bases, leaving 11 bases between them. Germline loops: CDR1 MNHEY, CDR2 SVGAGI. This chain's CDR3 is CASSYSYGETYEQYF. The CDR3 nucleotides read TGTGCCAGCAGTTACTCTTACGGGGAGACCTACGAGCAGTACTTC.

This chain uses TRBV7-9 with TRBJ2-7, with no clear D. With 1 base removed from V and 5 bases from J, the gap between germline ends came to 6 bases. CDR1 and CDR2 (germline): SEHNR, FQNEAQ (reference sequence). CDR3 length: 12 amino acids. The CDR3 loop is CASSLVSDEQYF. The CDR3 region has the DNA TGTGCCAGCAGCTTAGTCTCGGACGAGCAGTACTTC.

The J gene is TRBJ2-7, the V gene TRBV15, with 8 bases aligning to TRBD1. This CDR3 has 16 amino acids. Germline V lookup: CDR1 LNHNV, CDR2 YYDKDF (reference sequence). After removal of 1 base from V and 0 bases from J, the junction contained 5 bases not matched to a gene. CDR3 sequence: CATSRAQGVTSYEQYF. The DNA for the CDR3 is TGTGCCACCAGCAGAGCACAGGGGGTAACCTCCTACGAGCAGTACTTC.

The chain carries TRBV27 and TRBJ1-1; D is possibly TRBD1 (6 bases). With 2 bases removed from V and 5 bases from J, the gap between germline ends came to 6 bases. The CDR3 has 12 amino acids. CDR1 and CDR2 from the germline V gene are MNHEY and SMNVEV (reference sequence). The CDR3 DNA is TGTGCCAGCAGTTTAAGGGGGACTGAAGCTTTCTTT. It yields the protein CASSLRGTEAFF.

V usage is TRBV6-5 and J usage is TRBJ2-5; D not resolved. This CDR3 comprises 11 residues. The V and J ends lost 7 bases and 5 bases respectively, with 8 bases between them. Germline CDR1 reads MNHEY; CDR2 reads SVGAGI. The CDR3 sequence is CASTSAETQYF. As DNA, the CDR3 is TGTGCCAGCACATCCGCGGAGACCCAGTACTTC.

This clone was recorded a few times. The CDR3 reads CASSESGLASGETQYF. The CDR3, as DNA: TGTGCCAGCAGCGAATCGGGACTAGCCTCCGGGGAGACCCAGTACTTC. The chain uses TRBV9 and TRBJ2-5; 9 nucleotides align to TRBD2. Germline trimming cut 3 bases from V and 5 bases from J; bases unmatched to any gene: 11. The CDR3 has 16 residues. The germline gives CDR1 SGDLS, CDR2 YYNGEE. The whole variable domain, remainder taken from reference TRBV9 and TRBJ2-5, is DSGVTQTPKHLITATGQRVTLRCSPRSGDLSVYWYQQSLDQGLQFLIQYYNGEERAKGNILERFSAQQFPDLHSELNLSSLELGDSALYFCASSESGLASGETQYFGPGTRLLVL.

CDR3 sequence reads: CASSHLGQGANGYTF. The CDR3 DNA reads TGCGCCAGCAGCCACCTGGGACAGGGGGCCAATGGCTACACCTTC. The rearrangement links TRBV4-3 to TRBJ1-2; 12 nucleotides agree with TRBD1. Germline trimming cut 3 bases from V and 6 bases from J; bases unmatched to any gene: 5. Germline V gene data show CDR1 as LGHNA and CDR2 as YSLEER. The CDR3 runs 15 residues.

CDR3 loop: CASSLSGGVTNEQFF. The CDR3 nucleotides read TGTGCCAGCAGTTTAAGCGGAGGAGTTACTAATGAGCAGTTCTTC. The chain employs TRBV28 and TRBJ2-1; tentatively, D is TRBD2 (5 bases). CDR1 is MDHEN and CDR2 is SYDVKM in the germline V gene. CDR3 length: 15 residues. V was trimmed by 2 bases and J by 7 bases, leaving 15 bases between them.

This clone rates as medium-sized. The V gene is TRBV19, the J gene TRBJ2-3; no definite D call. The V end was cut by 3 bases, the J end by 4 bases, with 8 bases between. The CDR3 totals 13 residues. Germline CDR1 LNHDA, CDR2 SQIVND (reference sequence). The CDR3 nucleotides read TGTGCCAGTAGTATCTACGCCCCAGATACGCAGTATTTT. It yields the protein CASSIYAPDTQYF.

This chain connects TRBV6-6 to TRBJ1-2; 9 bases line up with TRBD1. Germline V gene sequence: CDR1 MNHNY, CDR2 SVGAGI (reference sequence). The CDR3 loop spans 14 amino acids. Trimming removed 8 bases from V and 6 bases from J; junction bases left unmatched: 10. CDR3 bases: TGTGCCAGCCGGATCGGGACAGGGTATAATGGCTACACCTTC. Encoded protein: CASRIGTGYNGYTF.